This TCR beta chain was sequenced for a study of CD8 T cells in Susac syndrome. RNA amounts of 0.5 to 1 ug underwent reverse transcription with random hexamers. TCR beta CDR3 was amplified by immunoSEQ multiplex PCR. This amplification extended across 54 Vbeta and 13 Jbeta segments. TCRdb re-called the immunoSEQ multiplex PCR reads through MiXCR, storing one row per CDR3 protein. Of about 200,000 distinct CDR3 sequences listed, 85% to 95% were seen once; the top ten hold about 0.094%. Germline CDR1 is DFQATT and CDR2 is SNEGSKA (reference sequence). V was clipped by 5 bases and J by 8 bases, with 15 bases between them. The CDR3 is 13 amino acids. Sequencing of TCR beta covered CD8+ and CD4+ T cells obtained from blood. Both CD4+ and CD8+ T cells were negatively isolated, and TEMRA cells underwent FACS enrichment. This clonotype came up once.

The chain combines TRBV20-1 with TRBJ1-4; D is undetermined. This receptor was taken from a human donor in good health. Sequencing was performed on CD4+ T cells from PBMCs. The CDR3: CSAPGARGEKLFF. In nucleotides, the CDR3 is TGCAGTGCTCCGGGAGCTCGGGGAGAAAAACTGTTTTTT.